This T cell receptor (beta chain) was captured by sequencing in a study of chemoradiotherapy in HPV16-positive cancers. Study findings and constraints: Only a couple of HPV16-positive patients supplied the functional HPV-specificity definition.

The CDR3 loop spans 15 amino acids. Germline V gives CDR1 SGHVS, CDR2 FQNEAQ. V lost 7 bases and J 10 bases, leaving 23 bases between the germline ends. Clones were read by immunoSEQ multiplex PCR, and TCRdb kept only the in-frame ones, dropping some. The repertoire has some 21,000 clones, approximately 87% of them found once; the top ten carry less than 2.5%. Turning to this clone: No antigen is known for it.

V and J are TRBV7-8 and TRBJ1-5, with D possibly being TRBD1 (6 bases). Sequenced here: blood, sampled from a patient who underwent chemoradiotherapy. This clonotype was obtained from a human donor with HPV-associated anogenital cancer. The CDR3 DNA reads TGTGCCAGCACCCCTTCGACAGGCGGAGGGAGACCCCAGCATTTT. Translated, it gives CASTPSTGGGRPQHF.